These 24 T cell receptor beta chains originate from one sample sequenced in a study of cytomegalovirus exposure and HLA in healthy donors. PCR was performed using 60 Vbeta and 13 Jbeta primers. Sequencing was performed with immunoSEQ multiplex PCR; in TCRdb, only in-frame clones are kept and a portion is missing. This table has around 170,000 clones, 70% to 80% appearing once. The sample comprised PBMCs. The receptors stem from a male donor in good health and CMV-seronegative.

The CDR3 nucleotides are TGTGCCAGCGGAAGCGGGAGGAAAGATACGCAGTATTTT. Protein sequence: CASGSGRKDTQYF. The genes are TRBV7-8 and TRBJ2-3, with TRBD2 matching over 9 bases. V lost 8 bases to trimming and J lost 5 bases; unmatched junction nucleotides: 5. The CDR3 contains 13 residues. The germline V gene encodes CDR1 SGHVS and CDR2 FQNEAQ.

This clone was detected once. The chain recombines TRBV4-3 with TRBJ2-2, with 11 bases lining up with TRBD2. CDR1 is LGHNA and CDR2 is YSLEER in the germline V gene. V lost 0 bases, J lost 5 bases, and 8 bases stayed unmatched. This CDR3 is 18 amino acids long. The CDR3 region is CASSQDRTSGRITGELFF. CDR3 DNA sequence: TGCGCCAGCAGCCAAGATCGGACTAGCGGGCGAATAACCGGGGAGCTGTTTTTT.

The gene calls are TRBV5-3 and TRBJ1-1; tentatively, D is TRBD1 (5 bases). TRBV5-3 is flagged as an ORF with uncertain function. V was pared by 4 bases and J by 4 bases, with 14 bases between. This CDR3 has 14 amino acids. This chain's CDR3 is CARSARGGITEAFF. The CDR3 DNA is TGTGCCAGAAGCGCCCGGGGGGGGATCACTGAAGCTTTCTTT.

This clone was seen a single time. The genes are TRBV28 and TRBJ1-2, with TRBD1 matching over 8 bases. Germline V gene sequence: CDR1 MDHEN, CDR2 SYDVKM. The CDR3 contains 13 residues. J was trimmed by 3 bases and V by 5 bases; bases with no gene match: 2. In nucleotides, the CDR3 is TGTGCCAGCAGTGGACAGGGTTACTATGGCTACACCTTC. Protein sequence: CASSGQGYYGYTF.

The chain is built from TRBV7-8 and TRBJ2-6, with TRBD1 as a possible D gene (5 bases). The length of the CDR3 is 15 residues. Germline loops: CDR1 SGHVS, CDR2 FQNEAQ. The V and J ends lost 2 bases and 3 bases respectively, with 8 bases between them. The CDR3 DNA reads as TGTGCCAGCAGCTTATCCAGGGATGGGGCCAACGTCCTGACTTTC. This codes for CASSLSRDGANVLTF. The complete variable domain, with remaining parts taken from reference TRBV7-8 and TRBJ2-6, reads GAGVSQSPRYKVAKRGQDVALRCDPISGHVSLFWYQQALGQGPEFLTYFQNEAQLDKSGLPSDRFFAERPEGSVSTLKIQRTQQEDSAVYLCASSLSRDGANVLTFGAGSRLTVL.

This chain joins TRBV5-6 and TRBJ2-7, with 9 bases aligning to TRBD1. CDR1 and CDR2 from the germline V gene are SGHDT and YYEEEE. With V trimmed by 4 bases and J by 3 bases, 14 bases remained unmatched. The length of the CDR3 is 17 residues. CDR3 nucleotide sequence: TGTGCCAGCAGCGGGAGTTTTACCGGGACAGGGCTCTACGAGCAGTACTTC. Its translation: CASSGSFTGTGLYEQYF.

This clone has only one observation. J is TRBJ1-1 and V is TRBV9; perhaps TRBD1 as D (5 bases). Between the trimmed V and J ends, which lost 0 bases and 3 bases, there was a span of 9 bases. CDR1 is SGDLS and CDR2 is YYNGEE in the germline V gene. This CDR3 contains 14 residues. The CDR3 nucleotides read TGTGCCAGCAGCGTAGACCCGGGGGACACTGAAGCTTTCTTT. Translating gives CASSVDPGDTEAFF.

The CDR3 DNA reads as TGTGCCAGCAGCTTAGCGAGGACAGGGGCCATTGAAGCTTTCTTT. Its protein product is CASSLARTGAIEAFF. The V call is TRBV7-8, the J call TRBJ1-1, with 9 positions matching TRBD1. This CDR3 region has 15 residues. From germline, CDR1 is SGHVS and CDR2 FQNEAQ. Trimming at V came to 0 bases and at J to 7 bases, leaving 6 bases not matched to a gene.

This chain connects TRBV15 to TRBJ2-7; TRBD2 agrees at 8 bases. The V gene end was trimmed by 1 base and the J gene end by 2 bases; junction bases not matched to a gene: 7. This CDR3 region has 16 residues. From germline, CDR1 is LNHNV and CDR2 YYDKDF (reference sequence). The CDR3 nucleotides are TGTGCCACCAGCAGAGTTCGCGCGGGAGGCACCTACGAGCAGTACTTC. This encodes CATSRVRAGGTYEQYF.

With respect to this clone: Within the sample, other DNA sequences also encode this same CDR3. This chain joins TRBV4-2 and TRBJ1-1; 9 bases fit TRBD1. Germline V CDR1 and CDR2: LGHNA, YNFKEQ. The V and J ends lost 1 base and 5 bases, in that order; junction bases with no gene match: 5. CDR3 size: 15 residues. CDR3 coding DNA: TGTGCCAGCAGCCAAGCGACAGGGGGTTTAACTGAAGCTTTCTTT. Residues: CASSQATGGLTEAFF.

CDR3 sequence reads: CASRDPGVGGNEQFF. The CDR3, as DNA: TGTGCCAGCAGGGACCCGGGAGTAGGAGGCAATGAGCAGTTCTTC. V usage is TRBV6-6 and J usage is TRBJ2-1, with D perhaps matching TRBD2 (6 bases). Per germline, CDR1 MNHNY and CDR2 SVGAGI (reference sequence). This CDR3 has 15 amino acids. V lost 6 bases, J lost 6 bases, and 18 bases lay in between.

The chain is built from TRBV6-6 and TRBJ2-1; TRBD1 matches 7 bases. After removal of 2 bases from V and 4 bases from J, the junction contained 5 bases not matched to a gene. The CDR3 consists of 15 residues. CDR1 is MNHNY and CDR2 is SVGAGI in the germline V gene (reference sequence). CDR3 DNA: TGTGCCAGCAGTTACGGGGGACAGACGTACAATGAGCAGTTCTTC. It specifies CASSYGGQTYNEQFF.

This clone has more than one count but fewer than ten. This chain connects TRBV4-1 to TRBJ1-4, with 7 bases matching TRBD1. The CDR3 consists of 15 residues. Germline CDR1 and CDR2: MGHRA and YSYEKL. Losses at the gene ends were 3 bases for V and 7 bases for J; bases not matched to a gene: 8. The chain's CDR3 is CASSQGPTGFEKLFF. CDR3 bases: TGCGCCAGCAGCCAGGGCCCGACAGGGTTTGAAAAACTGTTTTTT.

The chain links TRBV27 to TRBJ2-2; 10 bases align to TRBD2. CDR3 length: 16 amino acids. After removal of 6 bases from V and 1 base from J, the junction contained 5 bases not matched to a gene. The V gene's germline CDR1 is MNHEY and CDR2 SMNVEV (reference sequence). This CDR3 is CASSGLAERNTGELFF. As DNA, the CDR3 is TGTGCCAGCAGCGGACTAGCGGAGCGGAACACCGGGGAGCTGTTTTTT.

V and J are TRBV7-2 and TRBJ2-5; 8 positions agree with TRBD2. With the DNA end fitting TRBJ2-7 better, the J assignment may be wrong. This CDR3 is built from 14 residues. CDR1 and CDR2 (germline): SGHTA, FQGNSA. The CDR3 region has the DNA TGTGCCAGCAGCCGGGGGACTAGGCCCCCCGAGCAGTACTTC. This encodes CASSRGTRPPEQYF.

This chain connects TRBV27 to TRBJ2-7; D remains unclear. Germline assignment: CDR1 MNHEY and CDR2 SMNVEV (reference sequence). The CDR3 has 15 amino acids. The V end was cut by 0 bases, the J end by 3 bases, with 12 bases between. The CDR3 coding sequence is TGTGCCAGCAGTTTATCGATTTTACAGAGCTACGAGCAGTACTTC. This encodes CASSLSILQSYEQYF.

This rearrangement joins TRBV7-2 to TRBJ2-7, with 11 nucleotides matching TRBD2. V dropped 5 bases and J dropped 9; count of bases not matched to a gene: 12. Germline loops: CDR1 SGHTA, CDR2 FQGNSA. The CDR3 is 15 amino acids. The CDR3 nucleotides read TGTGCCAGCAGCGGATCGACTAGCGGGGCTCTCGGGCAGTACTTC. It yields the protein CASSGSTSGALGQYF.

The V and J genes are TRBV6-1 and TRBJ2-7, with unresolved D. Trimming removed 6 bases at V and 0 bases at J, with 12 bases between. CDR1 is MNHNS, CDR2 SASEGT, per germline. This CDR3 contains 14 residues. CDR3 sequence: CASREQIDSYEQYF. The CDR3 coding sequence is TGTGCCAGCAGGGAGCAAATAGACTCCTACGAGCAGTACTTC.

The CDR3 protein is CASSLSNTENEQYF. CDR3 sequence (DNA): TGTGCCAGCAGTTTATCGAACACAGAGAACGAGCAGTACTTC. This chain uses TRBV27 with TRBJ2-7; D not resolved. This CDR3 has 14 residues. Germline V CDR1 and CDR2: MNHEY, SMNVEV (reference sequence). V was pared by 0 bases and J by 5 bases, with 11 bases between.

V and J are TRBV5-1 and TRBJ1-4; D remains ambiguous. V was pared by 3 bases and J by 8 bases, with 8 bases between. The CDR3 loop spans 12 amino acids. Looked up from germline, CDR1 is SGHRS and CDR2 is YFSETQ. The DNA for the CDR3 is TGCGCCAGCAGCTCCGGCGGGGAAAAACTGTTTTTT. It translates to CASSSGGEKLFF. The variable domain in full, with the rest retrieved from reference TRBV5-1 and TRBJ1-4, is KAGVTQTPRYLIKTRGQQVTLSCSPISGHRSVSWYQQTPGQGLQFLFEYFSETQRNKGNFPGRFSGRQFSNSRSEMNVSTLELGDSALYLCASSSGGEKLFFGSGTQLSVL.

V is TRBV2 and J is TRBJ2-3; TRBD2 matches at 8 bases. The V gene end was trimmed by 8 bases and the J gene end by 7 bases; junction bases not matched to a gene: 5. The CDR3 has 12 amino acids. Per germline, CDR1 SNHLY and CDR2 FYNNEI. The CDR3 region has the DNA TGTGCCAGCGGGACTAGTGGGTATACGCAGTATTTT. Protein sequence: CASGTSGYTQYF.

This chain links TRBV6-1 with TRBJ1-4; D is perhaps TRBD1 (5 bases). Germline V lookup: CDR1 MNHNS, CDR2 SASEGT. This CDR3 has 13 residues. Trimming removed 4 bases from V and 8 bases from J, with 11 bases in between. The CDR3 loop reads CASSAVGGEKLFF. The CDR3 coding sequence is TGTGCCAGCAGTGCCGTGGGGGGAGAAAAACTGTTTTTT.

This clone was recorded a few times. This chain links TRBV7-2 with TRBJ2-3; unclear D gene. V gave up 0 bases and J gave up 4 bases, with 8 bases separating them. CDR3 length equals 14 residues. Germline CDR1 and CDR2: SGHTA and FQGNSA. CDR3 sequence (DNA): TGTGCCAGCAGCTTAGCCTCGTTTTCAGATACGCAGTATTTT. It translates to CASSLASFSDTQYF.

J is TRBJ1-2 and V is TRBV28; a weak D match, TRBD1 (6 bases). The CDR3 has 14 amino acids. Germline CDR1 is MDHEN and CDR2 is SYDVKM. V dropped 2 bases and J dropped 2 bases, with 9 bases sitting between them. The CDR3 DNA reads TGTGCCAGCAGTTTAGGACAGACGAACTATGGCTACACCTTC. Translated: CASSLGQTNYGYTF.